This T cell receptor (beta chain) was recovered during a study of T-cell memory formation after mild COVID-19. In the study overall: The two donors had largely donor-specific TCR clusters. Overall study findings and caveats: Clones that got smaller from day 15 to 85 had even CD4/CD8, while clones growing later tipped toward CD4+.

At least ten counts were recorded for this clonotype. Its matching antigen is unknown. UMIs and sample barcodes were carried by the TCR alpha and TCR beta cDNA libraries that 5'RACE produced using constant-segment primers. Via MiXCR, TCRdb re-called the 5' RACE reads, giving one row per CDR3 protein. Of 25,000 to 35,000 distinct CDR3 sequences listed, approximately 7.4% are singletons. This CDR3 has 15 amino acids. Germline CDR1 and CDR2: SGHTA and FQGNSA. Germline trimming cut 5 bases from V and 8 bases from J; bases unmatched to any gene: 11. Material for sequencing was PBMCs or a T cell subset sorted from them (not recorded which). The chain is built from TRBV7-2 and TRBJ2-1; 8 bases map to TRBD1. The receptor's source is an adult woman who had mild COVID-19 (a few samples of this study predate the infection). Cell type and time point are not known. The CDR3 sequence is CASSKDREPVYEQFF. Written as DNA, the CDR3 is TGTGCCAGCAGCAAGGACAGGGAGCCGGTGTATGAGCAGTTCTTC. The full variable domain, in which reference TRBV7-2 and TRBJ2-1 provide the parts outside the CDR3, is GAGVSQSPSNKVTEKGKDVELRCDPISGHTALYWYRQSLGQGLEFLIYFQGNSAPDKSGLPSDRFSAERTGGSVSTLTIQRTQQEDSAVYLCASSKDREPVYEQFFGPGTRLTVL.